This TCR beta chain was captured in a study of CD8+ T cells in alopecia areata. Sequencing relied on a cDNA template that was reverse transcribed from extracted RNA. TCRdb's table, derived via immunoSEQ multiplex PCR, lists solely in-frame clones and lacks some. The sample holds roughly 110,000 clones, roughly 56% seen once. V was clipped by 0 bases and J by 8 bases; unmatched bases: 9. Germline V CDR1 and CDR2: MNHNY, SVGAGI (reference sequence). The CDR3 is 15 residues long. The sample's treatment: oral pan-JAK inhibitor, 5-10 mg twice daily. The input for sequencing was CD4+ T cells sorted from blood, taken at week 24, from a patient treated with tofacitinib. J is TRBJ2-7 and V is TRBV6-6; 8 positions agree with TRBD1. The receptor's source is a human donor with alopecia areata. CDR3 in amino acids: CASSYSTGERVKQYF. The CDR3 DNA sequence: TGTGCCAGCAGTTACTCGACAGGGGAGAGGGTGAAGCAGTACTTC.